This T cell receptor (beta chain) was observed in a study of vaccination and CD4 T cells after COVID-19 (dated 2022 in TCRdb). For the study in its entirety: Every convalescent patient had a positive nasal swab PCR test for SARS-CoV-2, with mild disease in eight to ten patients and severe disease in one. In nine to eleven COVID-19 convalescent patients and a handful of infection-naive healthy vaccine recipients, researchers compared the spike-specific CD4+ TCR repertoire from before mRNA vaccination with the repertoire from after. Post-COVID blood samples from convalescent patients were collected a median of about 100 days after diagnosis, with a range of about 35 to 180 days. The time from the second vaccine dose to post-vaccine blood sampling had a median of 72 days and ranged from roughly 12 to 241 days. As controls, cultures received a CEFX viral epitope pool (the positive control), an HIV-1 Nef peptide pool (the negative control), or no peptide at all. For stimulating the cultures, overlapping spike peptide pools were used, derived from SARS-CoV-2 as well as from the common cold coronaviruses HCoV-NL63, HCoV-OC43 and HCoV-229E. Six males and four females were included in the convalescent cohort, with two Hispanic individuals, seven Caucasians, two Asians and one multiracial person represented. Participants got two doses of the Pfizer-BioNTech BNT162b2 vaccine (n=8) or two doses of the Moderna mRNA-1273 vaccine (n=2). Results the study describes overall, beyond this receptor: Although the median number of SARS-CoV-2-reactive clonotypes went up from roughly 20 after infection to 38 after vaccination, the increase was not significant. Of the vaccine-specific clones found in convalescent patients, nearly all (304 of 307) were mono-reactive for SARS-CoV-2 spike instead of being cross-reactive with common cold coronaviruses. The number of convalescent patients in the study was relatively small, and the study did not examine early timepoints following natural infection. In convalescent patients, a median around 90% of post-vaccine SARS-CoV-2-reactive clones were detected only after vaccination, suggesting vaccine-specific priming.

For this clonotype: What antigen it recognizes has not been identified. Nothing much larger sits one base from this clone, and base qualities are not available.

The meaning of the sample's treatment or condition label: roughly ten-day PBMC culture with coronavirus spike peptide pools or control peptides (ViraFEST assay). To expand antigen-specific T cells with peptide pools and then pick out the expanded clonotypes through TCR sequencing, the study relied on the ViraFEST assay. The convalescent patients' positive SARS-CoV-2 PCR tests were from March to December 2020, which was before the Alpha, Beta and Delta variants emerged in the United States. Each well held some 2 million PBMCs cultured with 9 to 10 ug/ml peptide pools in IMDM containing approximately 5% human AB serum and around 9 IU/ml IL-2. On days 3 and 7, half of the culture medium was replaced with fresh IL-2-containing medium. After less than 12 days of culture, CD4+ T cells were isolated by negative selection using the EasySep CD4+ T cell isolation kit. Ficoll-Paque Plus gradient centrifugation was used to isolate PBMCs from whole blood, and the isolated PBMCs were then either used fresh or cryopreserved at -140C. Each culture condition was generally run in triplicate wells.

The germline V gene provides CDR1 KGHDR and CDR2 SFDVKD. The CDR3 goes from the cysteine to the phenylalanine over 12 residues. Just CDR3 DNA is preserved here, 36 bases in frame from base 1. V loses 5 bases, J loses 4 bases, and the germline ends lie 8 bases apart. Preparation of the library involved PCR. DNA from cultured CD4+ T cells was subjected to TCR sequencing with the Oncomine TCR Beta short-read assay at the Johns Hopkins FTIC core. The QIAamp micro DNA kit was used to extract genomic DNA from the cultured CD4+ T cells. Oncomine TCR Beta libraries from cultured CD4+ T cells were pooled with unique dual indexes and sequenced on an Illumina iSeq 100. As for the original processing: Non-productive sequences were filtered out, and CDR3s that did not start with C, did not end with F or W, or were shorter than 7 amino acids were discarded. The MANAFEST web application identified antigen-specific clonotypes by comparing peptide-stimulated wells against reference wells and other culture wells. To be called positive, a clone needed an FDR below 0.05, an odds ratio above 5, and a productive frequency above 0.1% in at least two of three replicate wells. Clonotypes that were significantly expanded in both SARS-CoV-2 spike wells and at least one common cold coronavirus spike condition were defined as cross-reactive. CDR3 homology was assessed with Levenshtein distances (stringdist) and unrooted phylogenetic trees (ape) in R version 3.6.1. The public reads were run again by TCRdb, first through fastp at Q25 and then through MiXCR, and only productive beta chains were kept. Each entry is one CDR3 protein sequence, shown with its most common DNA and genes. These V and J calls rely on TCRdb rather than the paper's analysis. This sample lists 15,000 to 20,000 distinct CDR3 sequences; approximately 41% were detected once. The top ten hold approximately 8.4% of the sample.

The chain links TRBV24-1 with TRBJ2-7, with no reliable assignment of the D segment. The sample was CD4+ T cells from blood, cultured in vitro. This sequence was found in a human donor who had recovered from COVID-19. The CDR3 protein is CATSAQGYEQYF. The nucleotide sequence is TGTGCCACCAGTGCTCAAGGGTACGAGCAGTACTTC.